This T cell receptor beta chain was retrieved from a study of T cell responses to AZD1222 COVID-19 vaccine. Study-level information: Second-dose groups at about 4 or about 12 weeks were pooled.

Measured with immunoSEQ multiplex PCR; TCRdb has only the in-frame clones, and not every one. This table holds 100,000 to 150,000 clones, 89% found once. A remark on this clone: Its antigen is undetermined.

Study results and limitations: Unmutated variant regions reportedly attract nearly half of all spike-specific TCRs.

The V gene end was trimmed by 2 bases and the J gene end by 4 bases; junction bases not matched to a gene: 6. Germline V gives CDR1 SEHNR, CDR2 FQNEAQ (reference sequence). CDR3 length equals 15 residues. The specimen was peripheral blood, collected on day 0 of AZD1222 vaccination. The chain combines TRBV7-9 with TRBJ1-1; 8 nucleotides match TRBD1. The sequence was collected from an adult in good health. The CDR3 loop reads CASSLFRGQGTEAFF. The CDR3 nucleotides read TGTGCCAGCAGCTTATTTAGAGGACAGGGCACTGAAGCTTTCTTT. The full variable domain, rest sourced from reference TRBV7-9 and TRBJ1-1, is DTGVSQNPRHKITKRGQNVTFRCDPISEHNRLYWYRQTLGQGPEFLTYFQNEAQLEKSRLLSDRFSAERPKGSFSTLEIQRTEQGDSAMYLCASSLFRGQGTEAFFGQGTRLTVV.